Included here is one T cell receptor (beta chain) sequence, with context. Its antigen is currently unknown. Quantitative 5'-RACE with molecular barcodes was used to make the TCR beta libraries. Using its own MiXCR run on the 5' RACE reads, TCRdb lists one record per CDR3 protein. Altogether just over 350,000 distinct CDR3 sequences are present, around 20% being singletons, with the ten largest covering roughly 13%. The sample originates from a study of CD8 T cells in ankylosing spondylitis. Findings and caveats of the study: It appeared that ankylosing spondylitis blood was characterized by a TCR beta motif of several highly homologous variants. CD8+ cells made up the disease-linked clones, which were relatively rare in peripheral blood. Matched synovial fluid from ankylosing spondylitis patients was reported to be enriched for disease-linked clones.

This sequence was found in a male donor with ankylosing spondylitis or in good health (not recorded which). Sequences were obtained from blood, either unsorted or a sorted T cell fraction (not recorded which).

This CDR3 is CASSPLKTGTYNEQFF. The CDR3, as DNA: TGTGCCAGCAGTCCCTTAAAGACAGGGACGTACAATGAGCAGTTCTTC. The chain employs TRBV9 and TRBJ2-1, with 7 bases lining up with TRBD1. V dropped 5 bases and J dropped 4; count of bases not matched to a gene: 12. CDR1 SGDLS and CDR2 YYNGEE come from the germline V gene. CDR3 size: 16 residues.